This T cell receptor beta chain stems from a study of cytomegalovirus exposure and HLA in healthy donors (dated by TCRdb to 2016 to 2017). In the study overall: An earlier analysis of some 550 of the donors reported 250 to 350 Gb of sequence data and 100 million to 140 million unique TCR beta sequences from 150 million to 200 million T cells. An early release that covered fewer than 800 HLA-typed donors contained approximately 320 gigabases of sequencing data and 70 million to 100 million unique TCR sequences. To predict cytomegalovirus infection status, the study brought together high-throughput TCR immunosequencing, statistical association of individual TCRs with disease status, and machine learning. The number of typed donors differed by locus: about 620-630 for A, B, C, DRB1 and DQB1; 522 for DQA1; roughly 600 for DPA1; and about 470 for DPB1. The study profiled the T cell repertoires of some 610 subjects by immunosequencing and related them to cytomegalovirus serostatus. Rather than using new phenotypic data, the later analysis identified candidate immune exposures from TCR beta sequences and from how often those sequences occurred across donors. An earlier analysis of nearly 600 of the donors applied high-throughput TCR beta sequencing to assess whether each TCR beta V gene segment acted as functional or pseudogenic. Roughly five DR-DQ haplotypes were handled as single units for association and clustering, since linkage in the cohort was strong. Genome-wide SNP genotypes for about 55% of the 666 donors were used in a later genetic analysis, which treated that subset as a discovery cohort. Class I and class II HLA loci were covered by the typing at four-digit resolution. Besides the first cohort of approximately 670 subjects, a separate validation cohort made up of 120 different subjects was used. A later analysis re-examined previously published TCR beta repertoires from just over 650 donors and added high-resolution HLA genotyping to investigate patterns of TCR occurrence. The study aimed to test whether signatures of past pathogen exposure could be identified by cataloging public T cell receptors. Donor age, sex, ethnicity and CMV serostatus were collected together with the repertoire data. Across approximately 420 genotyped donors of the cohort, an average of roughly 250,000 unique TCR beta nucleotide sequences per donor were sequenced, and roughly a sixth of those sequences were non-productive. Every repertoire in the discovery cohort had been generated on one and the same sequencing platform. Of the roughly 410 genotyped donors, roughly 76% were placed in the genetic ancestry cluster associated with self-reported Caucasian donors.

The cohort consisted of approximately 670 healthy bone marrow donors. Cohort members were all nominally healthy when sampled, although unrecorded immune exposures were likely present. The donor was CMV seronegative and was included in the group of several hundred seronegative cohort members. Every donor gave a peripheral blood sample, and the peripheral blood mononuclear cells from that sample were used for TCR beta sequencing. Genomic DNA was extracted from the blood cell samples with the Qiagen DNeasy Blood Extraction Kit. General study outcomes and caveats: Roughly uniform sequencing depth across donors was assumed in presence/absence analyses, although this assumption may not hold. A later analysis associated about 16,000 TCR beta sequences with specific HLA alleles at a false discovery rate of 0.05. While some public TCRs were present in many individuals, most TCR sequences turned up only very rarely across donors. This cohort had only TCR beta chains sequenced, and the lack of alpha or paired-chain data limited which features could be detected. Some IMGT-functional V segments, including TRBV6-2 and TRBV6-3, could not be told apart with the 87-base-pair reads, so those segments were excluded. A group of highly shared sequence variants was considered likely to be a technical artifact of the sequencing pipeline. In a later genetic analysis, fewer N-insertions in productive TCRs were reported among donors in an Asian-associated ancestry cluster than the roughly 700-donor mean. Seventeen rarely observed V segments, including chromosome 9 orphons, were excluded from the earlier analysis of approximately 500 of the donors because counts were too low. A later analysis reported that several top co-occurrence clusters appeared linked to parvovirus B19, influenza, CMV and Epstein-Barr virus. The classifier was reported to diagnose cytomegalovirus status with high specificity and sensitivity in both the original cohort and the validation cohort. A later analysis found that TCR association rates varied across HLA loci, with DRB1 alleles showing the most associated TCRs and HLA-C alleles the fewest. An association between a missense DCLRE1C variant and V-gene and J-gene trimming of TCR beta chains was found in a later genetic analysis and replicated in an independent cohort. An earlier analysis of approximately 590 of the donors showed that most TCR beta V segments appeared in productive rearrangements either about 87% or about 30% of the time, which broadly matched IMGT annotations. Correlated functional status among segregating V segments might be attributable to linkage disequilibrium, but an unknown experimental factor could not be ruled out. When HLA alleles, especially DR and DQ, strongly co-occurred, TCR associations were difficult to assign to individual alleles. Because some donors lacked HLA typing at each locus, the association tests relied only on the typed subset. A further reported finding was that TCR beta sequences accurately predicted the HLA-A and HLA-B alleles for most subjects in the first cohort. According to the authors, the approach could potentially be generalized to other disease states and immunological phenotypes. A few of the identified cytomegalovirus-associated TCR beta chains were confirmed in vitro to be specific for cytomegalovirus antigens. In a later analysis, most CMV-associated TCR beta chains were found to appear HLA-restricted, with HLA associations seemingly driven largely by CMV exposure. Immune exposure information for the cohort was limited to CMV serostatus. In the study, around 150 TCR beta chains were listed as associated with cytomegalovirus. Compared with equally common non-associated chains, HLA-associated TCR beta chains in a later analysis were more clonally expanded and had lower generation probabilities.

The CDR3 runs 15 residues from the cysteine to the phenylalanine. Solely the CDR3 DNA is kept, with 45 bases framed from the first base. Per the germline V gene (reference sequence), SEHNR is the CDR1 and FQNEAQ is the CDR2. V has 5 bases trimmed and J has 7 bases trimmed; junction bases matching no gene number 11. The method was the immunoSEQ multiplex PCR assay. For the multiplex PCR, a mixture combining 60 forward primers for TCR Vbeta segments and 13 reverse primers for TCR Jbeta segments was used. Amplification of the CDR3 region of rearranged TCR beta genes was performed with a multiplex PCR assay on genomic DNA. The Illumina HiSeq System was used to sequence the amplified TCR beta libraries as 87-base-pair reads. The published analysis was carried out like this. Across the 640 or so repertoires, a later analysis counted around 80 million unique TCR beta chains, around 11 million of which were shared by at least two donors. Raw reads were error-corrected and collapsed into unique sequences with a nearest-neighbor algorithm that merged closely related sequences to remove PCR and sequencing errors. To assign V, D and J gene segments, CDR3 sequences were aligned to IMGT reference sequences. For a sequence to be retained, a match of at least six nucleotides to both a V gene segment and a J gene segment was required. A rearrangement was called productive if the CDR3 had no stop codons and remained in frame with V and J, and every other rearrangement was called non-productive. Following IMGT convention, CDR3 was defined as the stretch from the second conserved V-encoded cysteine to the conserved J-encoded phenylalanine. In an earlier analysis of more than 550 of the donors, sequences lacking an unambiguous match to a single V gene segment were excluded. An earlier analysis of over 450 of the donors classified V segments as functional when productive rearrangements were above 56.7% and as segregating when the standard deviation between donors was above 5%. A statistical classification framework was built for diagnosing cytomegalovirus status from the catalog of TCR beta chain sequences. In a later analysis, V and J genes were assigned by comparing TCR nucleotide sequences against IMGT/GENE-DB human TR gene sequences. A later analysis assigned CDR3 sequences and most-parsimonious VDJ recombination scenarios with the TCRdist pipeline. A later analysis defined each TCR beta chain by its CDR3 amino acid sequence plus V-gene family, and excluded reads lacking a unique V-gene family. In a later analysis, approximately 640 highly shared, low-generation-probability nucleotide sequences were removed to address suspected cross-contamination and a sequencing artifact. A later analysis calculated a clonal expansion index for each public chain from normalized within-repertoire ranks of inferred template counts. A later analysis computed generation probabilities with a VDJ recombination model fitted to out-of-frame rearrangements, and checked the results against IGoR. Hypergeometric tests were used in a later analysis to score TCR-TCR, TCR-HLA and TCR-CMV co-occurrence, with a repertoire-size bias correction applied to the TCR pairs. A later analysis estimated false discovery rates by permuting HLA or CMV assignments 20 times. In a later analysis, co-occurring TCRs were grouped using DBSCAN, with TCRdist sequence similarity added in when clustering inside HLA-allele-positive subsets. Co-occurrence clustering excluded repertoires with fewer than 30,000 or more than 120,000 public chains, plus five with anomalous nucleotide sharing. TCRdb retrieved this table from immuneACCESS and kept in-frame rearrangements only. Not all clones are present; in checked studies, unresolved V genes account for under half, and no reason is known for the remainder. D and trimming were read from the DNA, whereas the V and J calls and clone size are those reported in that table. This sample is represented by some 82,000 clones; about 88% of them were singletons. The top ten constitute 2% to 3% of the sample.

As to this clone: Its antigen is unknown. Per-base quality was not reported, and no clone a single base away is much larger than it.

The sequence derives from a woman aged 50 to 60 in good health and CMV-seronegative. Here the chain combines TRBV7-9 and TRBJ1-2, and TRBD1 aligns with 9 junction nucleotides. The sample was PBMCs. CDR3 reads: CASSPSGTGRGGYTF. Read as DNA, the sequence is TGTGCCAGCAGCCCCTCCGGGACAGGGAGGGGTGGCTACACCTTC.